The clone carrying this T cell receptor beta chain was seen repeatedly, ten times or more. The CDR3 is made up of 18 amino acids. The ends were cut back, 3 bases at V and 1 base at J, with 20 bases in the middle. The germline V gene has CDR1 SGHAT and CDR2 FQNNGV. This record comes from a study of T cells of healthy individuals. TCRdb re-called the 5' RACE reads through MiXCR, storing one row per CDR3 protein. The sample carries about 53,000 distinct CDR3 sequences, about 14% recorded once. The receptor was derived from a human donor in good health. V gene TRBV11-2 combines with J gene TRBJ2-3; weak D call: TRBD1 (6 bases). This CDR3 reads CASSFDRRGSGGTDTQYF. The CDR3, as DNA: TGTGCCAGCAGCTTCGACAGGAGAGGGTCGGGTGGCACAGATACGCAGTATTTT. Full variable domain (remainder filled in from reference TRBV11-2 and TRBJ2-3): EAGVAQSPRYKIIEKRQSVAFWCNPISGHATLYWYQQILGQGPKLLIQFQNNGVVDDSQLPKDRFSAERLKGVDSTLKIQPAKLEDSAVYLCASSFDRRGSGGTDTQYFGPGTRLTVL.